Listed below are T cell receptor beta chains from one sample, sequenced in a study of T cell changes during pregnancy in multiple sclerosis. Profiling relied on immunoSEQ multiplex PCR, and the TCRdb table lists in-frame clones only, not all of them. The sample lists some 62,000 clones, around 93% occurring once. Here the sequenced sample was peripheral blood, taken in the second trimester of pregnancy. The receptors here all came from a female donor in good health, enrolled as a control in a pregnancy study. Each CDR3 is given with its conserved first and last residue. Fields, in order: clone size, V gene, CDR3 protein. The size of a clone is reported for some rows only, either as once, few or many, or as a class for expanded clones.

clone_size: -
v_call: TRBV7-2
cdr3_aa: CASSLGAGGGGDTQYF

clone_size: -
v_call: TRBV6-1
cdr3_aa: CASRLGQGYGYTF

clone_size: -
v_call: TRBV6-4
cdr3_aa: CASTPDGLADGELFF

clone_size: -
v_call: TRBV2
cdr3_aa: CASSLTSQGNNEQFF

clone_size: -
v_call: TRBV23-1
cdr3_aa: CASSPRGTSGINRGSYEQYF

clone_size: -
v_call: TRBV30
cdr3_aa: CAWSRGDNSPLHF

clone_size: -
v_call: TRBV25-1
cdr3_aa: CASSDLVYGDRGETQYF

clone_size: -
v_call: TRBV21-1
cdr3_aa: CASSIRYLGLVTYEQYF

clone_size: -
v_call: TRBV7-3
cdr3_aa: CASSLTGDSGNTIYF

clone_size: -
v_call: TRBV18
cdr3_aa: CASSSNPPGQGRTNEKLFF

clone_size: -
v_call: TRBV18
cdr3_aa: CASSPPTGGKLFF

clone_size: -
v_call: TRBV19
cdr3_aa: CASSPGELLGQFF

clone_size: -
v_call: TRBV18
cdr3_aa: CASSPSPGGGETQYF

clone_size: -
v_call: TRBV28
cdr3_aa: CASSMDRGQYEQYF

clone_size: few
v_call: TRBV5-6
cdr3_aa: CASSFKSSGKKKAFF

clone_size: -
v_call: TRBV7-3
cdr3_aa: CASSSGLADYNEQFF

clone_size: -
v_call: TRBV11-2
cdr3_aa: CASSLEFLSGYTF

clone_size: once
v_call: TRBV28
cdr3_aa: CASSWGATNEKLFF

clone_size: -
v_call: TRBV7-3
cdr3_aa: CASSLTSGDGYTF

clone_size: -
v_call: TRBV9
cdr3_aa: CASSGLQGVSYNEQFF

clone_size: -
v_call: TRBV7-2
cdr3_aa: CASSPFRLGVDTQYF

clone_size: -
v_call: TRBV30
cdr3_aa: CAGRDRAGAGELFF

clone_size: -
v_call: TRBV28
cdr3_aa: CASTPGGSRNYEQYF